This T cell receptor (beta chain) is from a study of cytomegalovirus exposure and HLA in healthy donors. Study in general: A subsequent analysis reported that the 95 to 150 validation repertoires were produced on the same platform that had also been used for the 600 to 700 first-cohort repertoires. Whole-study findings and limits: The listing of roughly 160 TCR beta chains classed them as cytomegalovirus-associated. Most sequenced TCRs were rare (though some public TCRs occurred in many donors). The classifier was said to identify cytomegalovirus status with high specificity and sensitivity.

Concerning this clone: Its antigen is currently unknown.

The germline gives CDR1 SGHNT, CDR2 YENEEA. The CDR3 is 14 amino acids. Assay used: immunoSEQ multiplex PCR; TCRdb lists only in-frame clones, some missing. Among about 82,000 clones listed, 85% to 95% were seen once. Specimen: PBMCs. The TCR was taken from a man aged 18-30 years in good health and CMV-seronegative. V is TRBV11-3 and J is TRBJ2-5; D is perhaps TRBD2 (5 bases). With the DNA end fitting TRBJ2-7 better, the J assignment may be wrong. Here the CDR3 reads CASSLTGSSYEQYF. The CDR3 region has the DNA TGTGCCAGCAGCTTGACGGGAAGCTCCTACGAGCAGTACTTC.